The sequence of this T cell receptor beta chain was determined in a study of regulatory T cells in long-lasting Graves disease. Ten or more counts support this clonotype. This CDR3 has 14 residues. CDR1 is MNHNS, CDR2 SASEGT, per germline. V was pared by 8 bases and J by 4 bases, with 17 bases between. The TCR beta library used iRepertoire HTBI primers with Arm-PCR amplification of CDR3. Via MiXCR, TCRdb re-called the multiplex PCR reads, giving one row per CDR3 protein. The profile shows 350,000 to 500,000 distinct CDR3 sequences, around 20% of them singletons. Described time point: persistent/refractory GD, antithyroid drugs over 5 years with positive TRAb. Scientists built the TCR library using RNA that was extracted from PBMCs.

The TCR originated in a female donor with Graves disease. The sequencing here drew on peripheral blood mononuclear cells (PBMCs), taken when the disease was refractory, from a patient treated with antithyroid drugs. The chain carries TRBV6-1 and TRBJ1-2; D perhaps matches TRBD1 (5 bases). The CDR3 DNA follows: TGTGCCAGCTCAGTAAGCAGGGACGGCTATGGCTACACCTTC. Its protein is CASSVSRDGYGYTF.